This TCR beta chain appears in the sequencing data of a study of OX40 agonist ivuxolimab in advanced cancers. Study at large: With a range of roughly 20 to 80, age averaged approximately 55 years, and 65% to 85% were male. Partial responses, seen in three patients, involved one hepatocellular carcinoma and two cutaneous melanomas. Study results and limitations: Expanded peripheral T cells had an undetermined antigen specificity. The study found that CD8+ T cells averaged more expanded clones than CD4+.

Sequencing was performed with immunoSEQ multiplex PCR; in TCRdb, only in-frame clones are kept and a portion is missing. Seen here are about 26,000 clones, roughly 77% observed once, and the top ten hold around a third. The CDR3 has 15 residues. V shed 3 bases and J 3 bases; nucleotides not matched to a gene: 4. Germline loops: CDR1 LNHNV, CDR2 YYDKDF (reference sequence). By its share, this clone is medium-sized. What it binds is unknown. The specimen comprised CD4+ or CD8+ T cells sorted from blood, sampled in a trial of the OX40 agonist ivuxolimab. This sequence was found in an adult with an advanced solid tumor such as melanoma, head and neck, liver or kidney cancer. The chain has TRBV15 and TRBJ1-5, with 8 bases lining up with TRBD1. The CDR3 nucleotides are TGTGCCACCAGCAGGGACAGGGACTTCAATCAGCCCCAGCATTTT. It specifies CATSRDRDFNQPQHF. Combining the CDR3 with reference TRBV15 and TRBJ1-5 gives the whole variable domain DAMVIQNPRYQVTQFGKPVTLSCSQTLNHNVMYWYQQKSSQAPKLLFHYYDKDFNNEADTPDNFQSRRPNTSFCFLDIRSPGLGDTAMYLCATSRDRDFNQPQHFGDGTRLSIL.